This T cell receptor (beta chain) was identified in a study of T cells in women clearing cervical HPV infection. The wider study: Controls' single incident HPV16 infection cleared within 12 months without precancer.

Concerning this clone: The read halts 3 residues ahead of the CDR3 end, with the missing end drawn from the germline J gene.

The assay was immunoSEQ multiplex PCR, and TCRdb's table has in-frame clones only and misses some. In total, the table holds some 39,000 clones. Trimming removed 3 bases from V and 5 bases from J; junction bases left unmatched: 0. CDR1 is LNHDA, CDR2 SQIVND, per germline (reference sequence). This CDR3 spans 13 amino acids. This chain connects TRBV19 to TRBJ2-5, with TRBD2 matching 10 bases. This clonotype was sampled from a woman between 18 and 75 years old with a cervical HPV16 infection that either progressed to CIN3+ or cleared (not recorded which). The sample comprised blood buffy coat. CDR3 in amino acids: CASSMTSGETQYF. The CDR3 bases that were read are TGTGCCAGTAGTATGACTAGCGGGGAGACC.